This T cell receptor beta chain was captured by sequencing in a study of T cell responses to AZD1222 COVID-19 vaccine. V was shortened by 6 bases and J by 1 base, with 15 bases between the two germline ends. The germline CDR1 and CDR2 sequences are MNHEY and SVGAGI. The CDR3 is 15 amino acids. Some clones are missing from TCRdb's copy, which holds only in-frame ones; the method was immunoSEQ multiplex PCR. This sample has over 100,000 clones, with just over 85% found just once. The genes are TRBV6-5 and TRBJ1-1; D unresolved. This sequence was found in an adult in good health. This sample comprised peripheral blood, obtained on day 0 of AZD1222 vaccination. CDR3 residues: CASSQNPARNTEAFF. CDR3 DNA: TGTGCCAGCAGCCAAAACCCTGCGCGGAACACTGAAGCTTTCTTT.